The T cell receptor beta chain described here comes from a study of T cells in localized non-small cell lung cancer. Study conclusions and caveats: Appearance in adjacent lung was seen for a median around 60 of the top 100 tumor clones. One tumor region alone was sequenced, and heterogeneity therefore remains possible.

Concerning this clone itself: The antigen is not known.

Using immunoSEQ multiplex PCR, the repertoire was profiled, and TCRdb retains in-frame clones only, with some absent. Among some 37,000 clones listed, over 70% were seen once. Per the germline V gene, CDR1 is SQVTM and CDR2 is ANQGSEA. V lost 4 bases and J 6 bases, leaving 13 bases between the germline ends. This CDR3 spans 12 amino acids. The rearrangement uses TRBV29-1 and TRBJ2-7; D possibly corresponds to TRBD2 (5 bases). This TCR was recovered from a woman aged 35-75 years with stage I lung adenocarcinoma. Material: peripheral blood, obtained before any cancer treatment. In DNA, the CDR3 is TGCAGCGTTGTGGGAGAAGGGTTCGAGCAGTACTTC. It codes for CSVVGEGFEQYF.